There are a few counts of the clone carrying this T cell receptor beta chain. Its specificity is unknown. This entry comes from a study of Ad26.COV2.S vaccination and SARS-CoV-2 variants. Germline CDR1 is SGHTA and CDR2 is FQGNSA. Deletions cut 5 bases from V and 4 bases from J, with 8 bases between. The CDR3 length is 12 residues. TCRdb keeps only in-frame clones here, not all; method: immunoSEQ multiplex PCR. The data contain 75,000 to 100,000 clones, approximately 82% of them seen just once; the ten biggest clones take up approximately 16%. General observations from the study: Marked by substantial breadth, spike-specific CD8+ and CD4+ T cell responses were reportedly seen after vaccination. Higher spike-specific TCR breadth was found in vaccine recipients than in placebo recipients. The TCR-based breadth and depth measures might underestimate overall T cell responses. Researchers reported similar non-spike TCR breadth in vaccine and placebo recipients.

This chain uses TRBV7-2 with TRBJ1-2; D is unclear. The clonotype was recovered from a human donor who had recovered from COVID-19. Sequenced here: peripheral blood, sampled after recovery from COVID-19. For the CDR3, the DNA is TGTGCCAGCAGCACCCTCTCCTATGGCTACACCTTC. It specifies CASSTLSYGYTF.